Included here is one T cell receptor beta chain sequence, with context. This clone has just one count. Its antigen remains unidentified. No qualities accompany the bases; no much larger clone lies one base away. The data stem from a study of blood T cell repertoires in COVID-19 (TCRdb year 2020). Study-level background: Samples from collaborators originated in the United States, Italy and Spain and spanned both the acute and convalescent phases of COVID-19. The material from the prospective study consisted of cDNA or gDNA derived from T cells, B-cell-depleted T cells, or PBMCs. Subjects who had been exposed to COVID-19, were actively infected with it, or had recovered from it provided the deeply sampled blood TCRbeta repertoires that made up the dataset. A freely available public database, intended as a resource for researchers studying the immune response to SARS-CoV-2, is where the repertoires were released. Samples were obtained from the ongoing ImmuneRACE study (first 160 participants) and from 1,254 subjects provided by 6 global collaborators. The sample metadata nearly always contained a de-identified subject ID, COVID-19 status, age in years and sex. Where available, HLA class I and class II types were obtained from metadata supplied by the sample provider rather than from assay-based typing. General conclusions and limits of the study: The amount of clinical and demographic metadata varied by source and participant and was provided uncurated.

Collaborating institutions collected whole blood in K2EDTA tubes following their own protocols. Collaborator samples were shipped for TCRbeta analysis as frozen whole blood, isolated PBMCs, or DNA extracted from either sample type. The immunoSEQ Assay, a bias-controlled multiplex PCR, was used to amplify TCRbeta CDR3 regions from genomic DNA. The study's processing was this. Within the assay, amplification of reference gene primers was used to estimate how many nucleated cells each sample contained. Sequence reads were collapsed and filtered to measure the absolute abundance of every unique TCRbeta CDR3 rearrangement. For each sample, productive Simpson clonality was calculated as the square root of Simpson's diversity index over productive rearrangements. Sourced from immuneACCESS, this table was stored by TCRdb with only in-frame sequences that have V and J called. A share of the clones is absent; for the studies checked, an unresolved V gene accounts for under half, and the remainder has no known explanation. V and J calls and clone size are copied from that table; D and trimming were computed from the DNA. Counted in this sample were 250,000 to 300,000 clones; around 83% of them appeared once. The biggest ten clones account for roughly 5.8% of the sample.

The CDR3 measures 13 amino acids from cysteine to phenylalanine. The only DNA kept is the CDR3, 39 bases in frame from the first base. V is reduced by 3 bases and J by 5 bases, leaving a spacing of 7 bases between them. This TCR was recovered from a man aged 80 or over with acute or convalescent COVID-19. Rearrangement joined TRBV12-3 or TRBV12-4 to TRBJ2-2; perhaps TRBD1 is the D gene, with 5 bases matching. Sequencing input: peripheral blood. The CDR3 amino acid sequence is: CASSFRGTGELFF. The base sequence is TGTGCCAGCAGTTTTAGGGGTACCGGGGAGCTGTTTTTT.